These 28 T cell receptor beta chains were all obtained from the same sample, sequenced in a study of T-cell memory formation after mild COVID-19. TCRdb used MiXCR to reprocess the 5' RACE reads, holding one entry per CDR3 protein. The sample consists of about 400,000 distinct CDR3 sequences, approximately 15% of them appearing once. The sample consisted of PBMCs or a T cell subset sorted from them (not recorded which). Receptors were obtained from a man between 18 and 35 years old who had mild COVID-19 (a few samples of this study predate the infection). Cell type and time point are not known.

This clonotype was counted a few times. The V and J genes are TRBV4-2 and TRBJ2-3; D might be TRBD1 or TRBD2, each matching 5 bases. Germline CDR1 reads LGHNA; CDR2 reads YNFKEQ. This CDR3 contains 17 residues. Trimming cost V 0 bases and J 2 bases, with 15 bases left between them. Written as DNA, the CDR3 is TGTGCCAGCAGCCAAGATCTGGGGGTCCTCCCCACAGATACGCAGTATTTT. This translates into CASSQDLGVLPTDTQYF.

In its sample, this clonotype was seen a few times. Here the CDR3 reads CSVAGTGGEAFF. CDR3 DNA: TGCAGCGTTGCGGGGACAGGGGGAGAAGCTTTCTTT. V and J are TRBV29-1 and TRBJ1-1; TRBD1 agrees at 11 bases. This CDR3 is built from 12 residues. V trimming: 4 bases; J trimming: 8 bases; junction bases outside the gene matches: 3. Germline CDR1 is SQVTM and CDR2 is ANQGSEA.

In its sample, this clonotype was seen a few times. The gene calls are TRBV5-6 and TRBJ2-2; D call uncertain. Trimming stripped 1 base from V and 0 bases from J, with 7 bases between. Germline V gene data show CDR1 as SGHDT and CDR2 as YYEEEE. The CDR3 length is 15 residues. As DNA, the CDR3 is TGTGCCAGCAGCTTGTACAAGCCGAACACCGGGGAGCTGTTTTTT. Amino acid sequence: CASSLYKPNTGELFF.

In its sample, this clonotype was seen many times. The CDR3 nucleotides read TGCAGTGCTAGAGAAGGGGGGAGGGGATTTATCAATGAGCAGTTCTTC. Translating gives CSAREGGRGFINEQFF. The chain is built from TRBV20-1 and TRBJ2-1, with a possible D match to TRBD2 (7 bases). The CDR3 extends over 16 amino acids. Germline CDR1 reads DFQATT; CDR2 reads SNEGSKA (reference sequence). Trimming pared 0 bases from V and 6 bases from J, leaving 18 bases between.

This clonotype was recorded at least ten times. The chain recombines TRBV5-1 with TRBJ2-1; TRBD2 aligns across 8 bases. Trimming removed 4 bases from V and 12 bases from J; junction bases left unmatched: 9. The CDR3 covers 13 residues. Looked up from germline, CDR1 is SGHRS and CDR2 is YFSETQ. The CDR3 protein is CASSVDRGGGQFF. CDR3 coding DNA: TGCGCCAGCAGCGTAGACCGGGGGGGCGGGCAGTTCTTC.

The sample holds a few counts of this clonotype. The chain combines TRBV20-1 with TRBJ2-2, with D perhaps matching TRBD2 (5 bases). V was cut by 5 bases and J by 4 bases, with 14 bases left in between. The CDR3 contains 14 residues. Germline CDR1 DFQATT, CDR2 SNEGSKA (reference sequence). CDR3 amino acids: CSAPHVGSTGELFF. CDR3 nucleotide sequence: TGCAGTGCTCCACATGTGGGGAGCACCGGGGAGCTGTTTTTT.

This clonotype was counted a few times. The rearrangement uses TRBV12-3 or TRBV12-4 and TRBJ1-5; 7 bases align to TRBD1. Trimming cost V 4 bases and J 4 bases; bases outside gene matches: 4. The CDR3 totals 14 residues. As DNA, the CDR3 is TGTGCCAGCAGTTCGGGGACAGCTAATCAGCCCCAGCATTTT. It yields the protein CASSSGTANQPQHF.

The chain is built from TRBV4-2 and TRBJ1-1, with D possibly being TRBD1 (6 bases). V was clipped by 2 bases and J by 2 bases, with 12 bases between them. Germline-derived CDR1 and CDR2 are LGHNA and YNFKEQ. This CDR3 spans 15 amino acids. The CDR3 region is CASSQPRTANTEAFF. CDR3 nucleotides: TGTGCCAGCAGCCAACCAAGGACAGCTAACACTGAAGCTTTCTTT.

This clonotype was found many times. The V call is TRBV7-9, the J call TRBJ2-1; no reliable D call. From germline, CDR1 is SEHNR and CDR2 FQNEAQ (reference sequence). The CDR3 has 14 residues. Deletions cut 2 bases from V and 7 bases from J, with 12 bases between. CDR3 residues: CASSLSQAENEQFF. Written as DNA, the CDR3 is TGTGCCAGCAGCTTAAGCCAGGCCGAGAATGAGCAGTTCTTC.

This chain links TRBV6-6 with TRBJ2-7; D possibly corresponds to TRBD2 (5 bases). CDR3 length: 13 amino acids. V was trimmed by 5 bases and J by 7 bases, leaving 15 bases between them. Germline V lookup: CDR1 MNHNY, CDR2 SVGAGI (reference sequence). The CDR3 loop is CASSPWTPGEQYF. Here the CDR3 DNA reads TGTGCCAGCAGTCCCTGGACTCCGGGTGAGCAGTACTTC.

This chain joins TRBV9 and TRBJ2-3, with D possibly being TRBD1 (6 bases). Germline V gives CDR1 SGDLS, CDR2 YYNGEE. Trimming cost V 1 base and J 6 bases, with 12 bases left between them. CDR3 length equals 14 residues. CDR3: CASSVSGALDTQYF. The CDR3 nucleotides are TGTGCCAGCAGCGTATCAGGGGCTCTGGATACGCAGTATTTT. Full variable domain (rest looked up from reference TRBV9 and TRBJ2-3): DSGVTQTPKHLITATGQRVTLRCSPRSGDLSVYWYQQSLDQGLQFLIQYYNGEERAKGNILERFSAQQFPDLHSELNLSSLELGDSALYFCASSVSGALDTQYFGPGTRLTVL.

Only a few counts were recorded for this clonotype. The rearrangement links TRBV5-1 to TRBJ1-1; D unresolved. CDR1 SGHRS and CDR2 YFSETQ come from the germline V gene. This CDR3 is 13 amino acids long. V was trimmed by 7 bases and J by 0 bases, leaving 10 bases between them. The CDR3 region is CASLNDLNTEAFF. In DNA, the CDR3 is TGCGCCAGCCTCAACGACTTGAACACTGAAGCTTTCTTT.

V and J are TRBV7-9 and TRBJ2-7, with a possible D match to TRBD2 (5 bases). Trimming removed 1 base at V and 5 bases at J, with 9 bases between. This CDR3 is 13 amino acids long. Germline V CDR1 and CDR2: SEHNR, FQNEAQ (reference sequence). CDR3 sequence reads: CASSLDWGDEQYV. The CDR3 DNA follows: TGTGCCAGCAGCTTAGACTGGGGAGACGAGCAGTACGTC.

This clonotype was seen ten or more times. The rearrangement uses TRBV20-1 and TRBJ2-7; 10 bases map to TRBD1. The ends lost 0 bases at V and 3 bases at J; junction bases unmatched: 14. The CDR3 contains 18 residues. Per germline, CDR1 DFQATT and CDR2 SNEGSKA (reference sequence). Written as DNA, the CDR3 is TGCAGTGCTAGAGATGACGGTTTGGGACAGGGGCCCCTCTACGAGCAGTACTTC. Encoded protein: CSARDDGLGQGPLYEQYF.

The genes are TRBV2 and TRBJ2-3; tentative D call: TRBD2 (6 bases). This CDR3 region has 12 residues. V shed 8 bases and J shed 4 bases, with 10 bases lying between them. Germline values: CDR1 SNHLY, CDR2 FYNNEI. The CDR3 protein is CASDLAADTQYF. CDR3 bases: TGTGCCAGCGACTTAGCGGCAGATACGCAGTATTTT.

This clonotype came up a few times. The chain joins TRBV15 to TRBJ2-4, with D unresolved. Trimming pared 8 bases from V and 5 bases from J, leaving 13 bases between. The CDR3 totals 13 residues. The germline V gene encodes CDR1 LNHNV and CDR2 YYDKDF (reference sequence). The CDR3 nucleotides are TGTGCCACCGGAGAAAGGGTTGAAAACATTCAGTACTTC. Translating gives CATGERVENIQYF. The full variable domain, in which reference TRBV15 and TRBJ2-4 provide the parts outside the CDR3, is DAMVIQNPRYQVTQFGKPVTLSCSQTLNHNVMYWYQQKSSQAPKLLFHYYDKDFNNEADTPDNFQSRRPNTSFCFLDIRSPGLGDTAMYLCATGERVENIQYFGAGTRLSVL.

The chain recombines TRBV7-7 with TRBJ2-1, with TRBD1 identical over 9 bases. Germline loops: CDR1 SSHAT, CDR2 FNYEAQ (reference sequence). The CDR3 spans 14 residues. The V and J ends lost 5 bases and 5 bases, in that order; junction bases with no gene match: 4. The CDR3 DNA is TGTGCCAGCAGCCGACAGGGGGGAGACAATGAGCAGTTCTTC. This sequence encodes CASSRQGGDNEQFF.

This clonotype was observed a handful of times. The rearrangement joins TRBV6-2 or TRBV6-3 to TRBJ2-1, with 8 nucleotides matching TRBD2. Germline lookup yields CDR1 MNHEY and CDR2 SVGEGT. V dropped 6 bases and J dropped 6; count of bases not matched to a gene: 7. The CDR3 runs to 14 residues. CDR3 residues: CASRPRGALNEQFF. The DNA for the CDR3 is TGTGCCAGCAGGCCGCGGGGGGCCCTCAATGAGCAGTTCTTC.

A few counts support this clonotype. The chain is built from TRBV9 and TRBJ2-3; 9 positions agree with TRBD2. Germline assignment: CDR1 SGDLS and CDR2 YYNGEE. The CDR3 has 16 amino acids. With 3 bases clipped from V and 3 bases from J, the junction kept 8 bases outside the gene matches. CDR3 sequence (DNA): TGTGCCAGCAGCGAGGGACAAGCGGGGGGAACAGATACGCAGTATTTT. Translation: CASSEGQAGGTDTQYF.

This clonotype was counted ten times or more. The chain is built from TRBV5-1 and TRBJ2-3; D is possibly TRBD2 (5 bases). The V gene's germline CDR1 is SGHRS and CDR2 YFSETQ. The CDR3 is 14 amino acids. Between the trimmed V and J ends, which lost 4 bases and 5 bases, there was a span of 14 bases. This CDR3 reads CASSRSVAGDTQYF. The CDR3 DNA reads TGCGCCAGCAGCCGAAGTGTTGCGGGAGATACGCAGTATTTT.

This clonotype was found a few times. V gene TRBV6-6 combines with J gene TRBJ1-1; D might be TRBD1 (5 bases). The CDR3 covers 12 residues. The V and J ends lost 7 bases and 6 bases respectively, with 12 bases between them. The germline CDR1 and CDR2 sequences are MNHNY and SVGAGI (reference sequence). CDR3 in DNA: TGTGCCAGCATTGGAGAGGGACCTGAAGCTTTCTTT. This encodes CASIGEGPEAFF.

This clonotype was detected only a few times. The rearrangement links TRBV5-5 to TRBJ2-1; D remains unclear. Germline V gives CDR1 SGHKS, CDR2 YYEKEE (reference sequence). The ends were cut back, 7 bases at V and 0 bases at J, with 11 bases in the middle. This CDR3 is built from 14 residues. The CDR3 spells CASAIQSSYNEQFF. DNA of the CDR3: TGTGCCAGCGCGATACAGAGCTCCTACAATGAGCAGTTCTTC.

The CDR3 spells CASSLGLVSYEQYV. The CDR3 nucleotides are TGTGCCAGCAGCCTGGGACTAGTTAGCTACGAGCAGTACGTC. The chain links TRBV14 to TRBJ2-7; the match to TRBD2 covers 8 bases. The CDR3 is made up of 14 amino acids. Trimming at V came to 4 bases and at J to 3 bases, leaving 5 bases not matched to a gene. Germline CDR1 reads SGHDN; CDR2 reads FVKESK.

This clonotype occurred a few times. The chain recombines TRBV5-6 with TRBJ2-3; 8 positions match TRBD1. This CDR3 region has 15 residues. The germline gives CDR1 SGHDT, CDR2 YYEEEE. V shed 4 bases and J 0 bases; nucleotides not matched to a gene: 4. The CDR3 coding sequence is TGTGCCAGCAGCCTCAACAGGGGGAGCACAGATACGCAGTATTTT. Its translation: CASSLNRGSTDTQYF.

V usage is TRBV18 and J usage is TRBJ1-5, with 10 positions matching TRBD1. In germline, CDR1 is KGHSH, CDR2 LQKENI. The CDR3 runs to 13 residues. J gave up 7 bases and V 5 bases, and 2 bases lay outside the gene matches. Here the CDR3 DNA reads TGTGCCAGCTCATCGGACAGGGGGCAGCCCCAGCATTTT. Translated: CASSSDRGQPQHF.

CDR3 amino acids: CASSRQRGGETQYF. In DNA, the CDR3 is TGTGCCAGCAGCCGACAGCGGGGGGGAGAGACCCAGTACTTC. This sequence joins TRBV7-2 and TRBJ2-5; 10 nucleotides match TRBD2. The germline V gene encodes CDR1 SGHTA and CDR2 FQGNSA. The CDR3 spans 14 residues. J lost 4 bases, V lost 5 bases, and 4 bases had no gene match. Full variable domain (missing parts from reference TRBV7-2 and TRBJ2-5): GAGVSQSPSNKVTEKGKDVELRCDPISGHTALYWYRQSLGQGLEFLIYFQGNSAPDKSGLPSDRFSAERTGGSVSTLTIQRTQQEDSAVYLCASSRQRGGETQYFGPGTRLLVL.

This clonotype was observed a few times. The DNA of the CDR3 is TGTGCCAGCAGCGTAGGAGGGCCCACTAACTATGGCTACACCTTC. Translating gives CASSVGGPTNYGYTF. V is TRBV9 and J is TRBJ1-2; D uncertain. CDR3 length: 15 residues. The V gene's germline CDR1 is SGDLS and CDR2 YYNGEE. Trimming cost V 0 bases and J 0 bases, with 9 bases left between them.

CDR3 in amino acids: CASATVGTQYF. The CDR3 nucleotides read TGTGCTAGTGCCACGGTGGGTACGCAGTATTTT. J is TRBJ2-3 and V is TRBV12-5; D unresolved. Germline lookup yields CDR1 LGHNT and CDR2 FRNRAP. The CDR3 contains 11 residues. The V gene lost 7 bases and the J gene lost 8 bases, with 10 bases spanning the gap.